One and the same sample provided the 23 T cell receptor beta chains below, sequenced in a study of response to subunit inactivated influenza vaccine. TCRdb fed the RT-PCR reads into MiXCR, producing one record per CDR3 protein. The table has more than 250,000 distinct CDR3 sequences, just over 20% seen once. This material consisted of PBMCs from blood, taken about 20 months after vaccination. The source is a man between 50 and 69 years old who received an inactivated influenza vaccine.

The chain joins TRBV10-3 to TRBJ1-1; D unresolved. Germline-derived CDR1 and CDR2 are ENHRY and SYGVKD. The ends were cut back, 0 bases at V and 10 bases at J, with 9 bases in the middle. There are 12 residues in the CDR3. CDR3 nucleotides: TGTGCCATCAGTGAGTCTACCTTGGGAGCTTTCTTT. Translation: CAISESTLGAFF.

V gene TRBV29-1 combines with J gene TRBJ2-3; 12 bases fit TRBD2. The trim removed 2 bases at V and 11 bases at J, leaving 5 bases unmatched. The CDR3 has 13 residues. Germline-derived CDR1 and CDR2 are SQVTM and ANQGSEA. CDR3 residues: CSVETPSGRGQYF. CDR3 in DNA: TGCAGCGTTGAAACTCCTAGCGGGAGGGGGCAGTATTTT.

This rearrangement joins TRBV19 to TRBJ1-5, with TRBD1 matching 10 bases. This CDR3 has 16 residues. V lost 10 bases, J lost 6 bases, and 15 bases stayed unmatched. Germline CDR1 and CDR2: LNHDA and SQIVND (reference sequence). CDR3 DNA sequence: TGTGCCACCACGCAACTGTGGACAGGGGGAGGTCAGCCCCAGCATTTT. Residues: CATTQLWTGGGQPQHF.

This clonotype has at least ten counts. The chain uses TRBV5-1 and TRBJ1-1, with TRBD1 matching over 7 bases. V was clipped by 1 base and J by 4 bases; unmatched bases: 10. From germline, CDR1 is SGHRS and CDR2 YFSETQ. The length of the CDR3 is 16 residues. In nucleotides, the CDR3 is TGCGCCAGCAGCTTGACCCTACAGGGGAGGGGCACTGAAGCTTTCTTT. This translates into CASSLTLQGRGTEAFF.

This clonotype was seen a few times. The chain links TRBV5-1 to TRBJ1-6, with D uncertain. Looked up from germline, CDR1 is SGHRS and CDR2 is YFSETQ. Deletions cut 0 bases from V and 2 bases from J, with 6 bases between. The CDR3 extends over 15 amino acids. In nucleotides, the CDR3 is TGCGCCAGCAGCTTGGATTTTGCCTATAATTCACCCCTCCACTTT. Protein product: CASSLDFAYNSPLHF.

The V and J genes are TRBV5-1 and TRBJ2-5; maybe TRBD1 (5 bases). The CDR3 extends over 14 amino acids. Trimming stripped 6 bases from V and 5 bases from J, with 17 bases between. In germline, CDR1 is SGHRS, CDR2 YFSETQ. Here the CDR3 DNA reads TGCGCCAGCAAACCGCAGGGATCTGTGGAGACCCAGTACTTC. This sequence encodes CASKPQGSVETQYF.

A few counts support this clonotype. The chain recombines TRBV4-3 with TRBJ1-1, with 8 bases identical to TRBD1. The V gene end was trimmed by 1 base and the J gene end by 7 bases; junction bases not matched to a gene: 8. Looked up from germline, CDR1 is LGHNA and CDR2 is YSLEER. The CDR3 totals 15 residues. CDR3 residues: CASSQGVAGTGEAFF. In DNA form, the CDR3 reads TGCGCCAGCAGCCAAGGTGTGGCCGGGACAGGTGAAGCTTTCTTT.

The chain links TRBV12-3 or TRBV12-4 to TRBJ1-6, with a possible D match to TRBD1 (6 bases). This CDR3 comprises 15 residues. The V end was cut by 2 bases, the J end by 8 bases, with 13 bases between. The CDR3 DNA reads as TGTGCCAGCAGTTTACGCCGGGGGGCTTATTCACCCCTCCACTTT. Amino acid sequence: CASSLRRGAYSPLHF.

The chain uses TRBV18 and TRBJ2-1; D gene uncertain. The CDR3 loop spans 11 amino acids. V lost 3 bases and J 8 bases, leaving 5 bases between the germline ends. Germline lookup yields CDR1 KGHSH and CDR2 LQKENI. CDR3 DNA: TGTGCCAGCTCACCCGGGTATGAGCAGTTCTTC. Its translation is CASSPGYEQFF.

CDR3 sequence reads: CASRGTGGRGYGYTF. The CDR3 DNA reads TGTGCCAGCAGGGGAACAGGGGGCAGGGGCTATGGCTACACCTTC. The chain employs TRBV12-3 or TRBV12-4 and TRBJ1-2; 9 bases map to TRBD1. V trimming: 6 bases; J trimming: 4 bases; junction bases outside the gene matches: 9. The CDR3 sequence is 15 residues long.

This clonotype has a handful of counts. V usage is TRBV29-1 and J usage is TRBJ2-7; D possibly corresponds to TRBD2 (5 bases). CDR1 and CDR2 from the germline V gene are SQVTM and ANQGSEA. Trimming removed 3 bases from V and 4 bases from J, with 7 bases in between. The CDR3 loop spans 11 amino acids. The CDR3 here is CSVDDYYEQYF. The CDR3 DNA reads TGCAGCGTTGATGACTATTACGAGCAGTACTTC.

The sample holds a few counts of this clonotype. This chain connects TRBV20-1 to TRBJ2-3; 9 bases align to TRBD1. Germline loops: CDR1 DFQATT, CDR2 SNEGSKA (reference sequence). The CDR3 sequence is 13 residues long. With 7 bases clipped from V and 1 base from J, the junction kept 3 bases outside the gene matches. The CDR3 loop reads CSDTGGGTDTQYF. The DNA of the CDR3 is TGCAGTGACACAGGGGGCGGCACAGATACGCAGTATTTT.

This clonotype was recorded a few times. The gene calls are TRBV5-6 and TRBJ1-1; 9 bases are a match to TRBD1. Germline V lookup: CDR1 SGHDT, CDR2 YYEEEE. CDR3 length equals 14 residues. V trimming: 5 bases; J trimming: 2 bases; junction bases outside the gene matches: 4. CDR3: CASRYTGGNTEAFF. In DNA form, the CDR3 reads TGTGCCAGCAGGTATACAGGGGGCAACACTGAAGCTTTCTTT.

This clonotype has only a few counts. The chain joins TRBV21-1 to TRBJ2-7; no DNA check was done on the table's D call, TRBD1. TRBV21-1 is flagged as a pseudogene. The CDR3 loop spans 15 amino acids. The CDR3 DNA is TGTGCCAGCAGCAAGGGCCGGTCAGGGAACTACGAGCAGTACTTC. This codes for CASSKGRSGNYEQYF.

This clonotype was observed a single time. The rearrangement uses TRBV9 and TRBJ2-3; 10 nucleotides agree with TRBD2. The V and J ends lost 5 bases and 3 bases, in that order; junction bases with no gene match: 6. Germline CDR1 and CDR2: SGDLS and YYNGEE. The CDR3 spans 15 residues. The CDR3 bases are TGTGCCAGCAGGCCCGGGACTAGCGTAACAGATACGCAGTATTTT. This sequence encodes CASRPGTSVTDTQYF. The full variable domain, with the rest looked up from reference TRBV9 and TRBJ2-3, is DSGVTQTPKHLITATGQRVTLRCSPRSGDLSVYWYQQSLDQGLQFLIQYYNGEERAKGNILERFSAQQFPDLHSELNLSSLELGDSALYFCASRPGTSVTDTQYFGPGTRLTVL.

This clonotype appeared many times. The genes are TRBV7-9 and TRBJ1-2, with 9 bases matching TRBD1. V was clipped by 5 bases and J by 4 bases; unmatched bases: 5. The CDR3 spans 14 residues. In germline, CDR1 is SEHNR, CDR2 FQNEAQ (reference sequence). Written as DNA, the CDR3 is TGTGCCAGCAGCACGGGACAGGGCCTCTATGGCTACACCTTC. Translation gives CASSTGQGLYGYTF. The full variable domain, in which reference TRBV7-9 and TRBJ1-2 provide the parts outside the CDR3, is DTGVSQNPRHKITKRGQNVTFRCDPISEHNRLYWYRQTLGQGPEFLTYFQNEAQLEKSRLLSDRFSAERPKGSFSTLEIQRTEQGDSAMYLCASSTGQGLYGYTFGSGTRLTVV.

CDR3 region: CASSQDWQETQYF. The CDR3 coding sequence is TGCGCCAGCAGCCAAGATTGGCAAGAGACCCAGTACTTC. This sequence joins TRBV4-3 and TRBJ2-5; D remains unclear. CDR1 is LGHNA and CDR2 is YSLEER in the germline V gene. V was shortened by 0 bases and J by 2 bases, with 4 bases between the two germline ends. CDR3 length: 13 residues.

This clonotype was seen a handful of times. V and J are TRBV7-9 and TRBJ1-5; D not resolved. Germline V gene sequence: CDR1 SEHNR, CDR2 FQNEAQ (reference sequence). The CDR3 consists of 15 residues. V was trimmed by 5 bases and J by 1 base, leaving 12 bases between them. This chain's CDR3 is CASSNGGGSNQPQHF. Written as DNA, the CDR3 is TGTGCCAGCAGCAACGGAGGTGGGAGCAATCAGCCCCAGCATTTT.

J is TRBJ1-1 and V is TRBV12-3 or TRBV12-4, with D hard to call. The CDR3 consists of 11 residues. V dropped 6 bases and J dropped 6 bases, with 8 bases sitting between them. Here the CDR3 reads CASRATSEAFF. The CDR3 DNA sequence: TGTGCCAGCAGGGCGACGTCTGAAGCTTTCTTT.

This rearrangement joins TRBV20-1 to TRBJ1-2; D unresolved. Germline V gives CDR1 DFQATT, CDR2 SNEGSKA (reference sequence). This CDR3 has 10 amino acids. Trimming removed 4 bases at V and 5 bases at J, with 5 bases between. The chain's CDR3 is CSATSYGYTF. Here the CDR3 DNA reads TGCAGTGCTACCAGTTATGGCTACACCTTC.

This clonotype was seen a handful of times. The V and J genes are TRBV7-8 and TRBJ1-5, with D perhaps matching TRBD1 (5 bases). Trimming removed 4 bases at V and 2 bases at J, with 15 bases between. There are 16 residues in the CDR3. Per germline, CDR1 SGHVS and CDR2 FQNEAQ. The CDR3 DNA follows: TGTGCCAGCAGCTCCACTCCCGGGGGGGGCAATCAGCCCCAGCATTTT. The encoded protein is CASSSTPGGGNQPQHF.

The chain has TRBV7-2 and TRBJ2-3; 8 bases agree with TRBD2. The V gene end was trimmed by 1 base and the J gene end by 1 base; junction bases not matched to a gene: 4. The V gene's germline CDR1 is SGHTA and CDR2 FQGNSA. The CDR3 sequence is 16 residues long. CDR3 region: CASSLVSLAGTDTQYF. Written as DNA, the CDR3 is TGTGCCAGCAGCTTAGTTTCACTAGCGGGCACAGATACGCAGTATTTT.

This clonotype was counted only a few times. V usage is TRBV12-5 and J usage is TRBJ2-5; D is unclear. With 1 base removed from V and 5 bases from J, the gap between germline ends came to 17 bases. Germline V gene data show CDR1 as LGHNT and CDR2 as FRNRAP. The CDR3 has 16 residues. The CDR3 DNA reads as TGTGCTAGTGGTTTGGGCCACCCCGGTATGGGCGAGACCCAGTACTTC. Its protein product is CASGLGHPGMGETQYF.